This TCR beta chain was obtained from a study of cytomegalovirus exposure and HLA in healthy donors. PCR involved 60 Vbeta and 13 Jbeta primers. Sequenced by immunoSEQ multiplex PCR; TCRdb stores in-frame clones only, minus some. The data show 150,000 to 200,000 clones, with approximately 71% seen just once and more than 1.3% held by the top ten. Trimming stripped 5 bases from V and 3 bases from J, with 11 bases between. Germline-derived CDR1 and CDR2 are SGHVS and FQNEAQ. This CDR3 is 15 amino acids long. This clone was picked up a small number of times. The receptor's source is a girl aged 10 to 17 in good health and CMV-seronegative. Sequencing used PBMCs. The rearrangement joins TRBV7-8 to TRBJ1-6, with D perhaps matching TRBD1 (5 bases). The CDR3 region has the DNA TGTGCCAGCAGCCCCTCAGGGCTCTATAATTCACCCCTCCACTTT. Translated: CASSPSGLYNSPLHF.